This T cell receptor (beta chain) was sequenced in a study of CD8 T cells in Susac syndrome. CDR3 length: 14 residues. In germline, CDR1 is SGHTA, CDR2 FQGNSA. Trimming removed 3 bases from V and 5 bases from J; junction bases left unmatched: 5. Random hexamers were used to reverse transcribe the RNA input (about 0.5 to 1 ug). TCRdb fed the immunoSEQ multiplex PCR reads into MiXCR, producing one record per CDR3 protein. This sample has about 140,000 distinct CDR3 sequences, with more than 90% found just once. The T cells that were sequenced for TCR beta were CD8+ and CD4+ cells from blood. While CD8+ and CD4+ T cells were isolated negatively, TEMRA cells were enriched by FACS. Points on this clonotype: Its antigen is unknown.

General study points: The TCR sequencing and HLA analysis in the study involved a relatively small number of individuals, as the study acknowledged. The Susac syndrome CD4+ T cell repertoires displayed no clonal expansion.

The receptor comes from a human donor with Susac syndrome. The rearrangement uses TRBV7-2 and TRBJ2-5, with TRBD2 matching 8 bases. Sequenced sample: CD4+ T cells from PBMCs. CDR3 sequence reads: CASSFQRGSETQYF. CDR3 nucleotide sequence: TGTGCCAGCAGCTTCCAGCGGGGGAGCGAGACCCAGTACTTC.